The rows below give T cell receptor beta chains drawn from one sample of a study of T cells after yellow fever vaccination. MiXCR, run by TCRdb on the 5' RACE reads, gives a single entry per CDR3 protein. In the table there are around 250,000 distinct CDR3 sequences, over 4.5% of which are singletons. The sample in question was CD4+ T cells sorted from PBMCs, obtained on the day of the yellow fever booster vaccination. These receptors all stem from a man in his late teens or twenties who received the YFV17D yellow fever vaccine. Both conserved end residues are part of each CDR3. The order of the fields is J gene, V gene, CDR3 protein.

TRBJ1-1 TRBV5-1 CASSLVKRTDMNTEAFF
TRBJ2-5 TRBV20-1 CSARAAGGSETQYF
TRBJ2-1 TRBV5-6 CASSLRLATYNEQFF
TRBJ2-7 TRBV4-3 CASSPAGGDTYEQYF
TRBJ1-1 TRBV5-1 CASSETRGRTEAFF
TRBJ2-3 TRBV12-3/TRBV12-4 CASSRRGKGTDTQYF
TRBJ2-2 TRBV12-3/TRBV12-4 CASSFLGITGELFF
TRBJ2-5 TRBV18 CASSRDSQETQYF
TRBJ2-3 TRBV20-1 CSARRGAPDTQYF
TRBJ2-7 TRBV6-9 CASSYLSSDRGLANFYEQYF
TRBJ1-3 TRBV6-6 CASRALASGNTIYF
TRBJ2-2 TRBV12-3/TRBV12-4 CASSLALGGTGELFF
TRBJ2-1 TRBV7-2 CASSLWVRGSYNEQFF
TRBJ2-6 TRBV19 CASRETGSGANVLTF
TRBJ2-5 TRBV25-1 CASSVGTGWSQTQYF
TRBJ2-4 TRBV20-1 CSARWVVKNIQYF
TRBJ1-5 TRBV12-3/TRBV12-4 CASRSGGQPQHF
TRBJ2-1 TRBV10-3 CAIRVQLGQSEQFF
TRBJ1-2 TRBV15 CATSRDFGQAAYGYTF
TRBJ1-6 TRBV15 CATSTDRLPLHF
TRBJ2-5 TRBV5-1 CASSSTGVETQYF
TRBJ2-4 TRBV4-1 CASSQVSRIGNIQYF
TRBJ2-5 TRBV5-1 CASASGGAQETQYF
TRBJ1-1 TRBV7-3 CASSPNVGGYTEAFF
TRBJ2-3 TRBV5-1 CASSLAGTDTQYF
TRBJ1-2 TRBV10-3 CAISSGTTNYGYTF
TRBJ2-3 TRBV12-5 CASGLVLWGTQYF
TRBJ2-7 TRBV5-1 CASSRDRGVDEQYF
TRBJ2-3 TRBV20-1 CSARDLGGRTDTQYF
TRBJ2-1 TRBV11-2 CASSLEGARNEQFF
TRBJ1-5 TRBV12-3/TRBV12-4 CASSPQGNSNQPQHF
TRBJ2-2 TRBV11-2 CASSLRTSGGLNTGELFF
TRBJ2-1 TRBV6-2/TRBV6-3 CASSYDLAGGIQFAQFF
TRBJ2-1 TRBV5-1 CASRLASYNEQFF
TRBJ1-1 TRBV4-1 CASSQYGQGKNTEAFF
TRBJ1-2 TRBV6-2/TRBV6-3 CASSQSSTGDSSYGYTF
TRBJ2-3 TRBV2 CAGPPSGTQYF
TRBJ1-1 TRBV18 CASSPARNTGAFF